One and the same sample provided the 23 T cell receptor beta chains below, sequenced in a study of CD8 T cells in Susac syndrome. RNA totalling roughly 0.45 to 1 ug underwent reverse transcription with random hexamers. TCRdb ran MiXCR on the immunoSEQ multiplex PCR reads and lists one entry per CDR3 protein. Of about 180,000 distinct CDR3 sequences in the sample, approximately 94% were seen once. The source material was CD4+ T cells from PBMCs. Receptors were obtained from a human donor with multiple sclerosis.

This CDR3 reads CASQTGLDSPLHF. CDR3 DNA sequence: TGTGCCAGCCAAACAGGGTTGGATTCACCCCTCCACTTT. The V gene is TRBV28, the J gene TRBJ1-6; TRBD1 might be the D (6 bases). Germline values: CDR1 MDHEN, CDR2 SYDVKM. This CDR3 contains 13 residues. V was clipped by 8 bases and J by 8 bases, with 13 bases between them.

The chain has TRBV27 and TRBJ1-6, with 12 bases fitting TRBD1. The J segment lost 10 bases and the V segment lost 3 bases, leaving 4 bases of the junction unmatched. Germline CDR1 and CDR2: MNHEY and SMNVEV (reference sequence). The CDR3 loop spans 15 amino acids. CDR3 region: CASSLEGQGASPLHF. The CDR3 region has the DNA TGTGCCAGCAGTTTGGAGGGACAGGGGGCATCACCCCTCCACTTT.

The chain combines TRBV23-1 with TRBJ1-2, with TRBD1 as a possible D gene (6 bases). TRBV23-1 is labeled an ORF, and its function is uncertain. The V end was cut by 0 bases, the J end by 2 bases, with 19 bases between. This CDR3 has 18 residues. In DNA form, the CDR3 reads TGCGCCAGCAGTCAATCGGGGGACCGGGACAACGACAACTATGGCTACACCTTC. Translation gives CASSQSGDRDNDNYGYTF.

This clonotype has a single count. The rearrangement uses TRBV20-1 and TRBJ2-7; 8 bases line up with TRBD1. Losses at the gene ends were 0 bases for V and 3 bases for J; bases not matched to a gene: 4. The V gene's germline CDR1 is DFQATT and CDR2 SNEGSKA (reference sequence). The CDR3 spans 14 residues. CDR3 nucleotides: TGCAGTGCTAGAGAAGGGACAGGTCACTACGAGCAGTACTTC. This translates into CSAREGTGHYEQYF.

This chain links TRBV19 with TRBJ2-5; weak D call: TRBD1 (6 bases). The CDR3 consists of 13 residues. Germline values: CDR1 LNHDA, CDR2 SQIVND (reference sequence). V shed 5 bases and J shed 7 bases, with 14 bases lying between them. Written as DNA, the CDR3 is TGTGCCAGTAGTCCAGGGGACGTTGGGACCCAGTACTTC. Translation gives CASSPGDVGTQYF.

V usage is TRBV20-1 and J usage is TRBJ2-3; 8 nucleotides agree with TRBD1. The germline CDR1 and CDR2 sequences are DFQATT and SNEGSKA (reference sequence). The CDR3 loop spans 15 amino acids. Unmatched junction bases numbered 12, after V lost 6 bases and J lost 4 bases. Here the CDR3 reads CSARTDRVLADTQYF. The CDR3 DNA is TGCAGTGCCCGGACGGACAGGGTTCTTGCAGATACGCAGTATTTT.

This chain joins TRBV20-1 and TRBJ1-2; the D gene is possibly TRBD1 (5 bases). Per the germline V gene, CDR1 is DFQATT and CDR2 is SNEGSKA (reference sequence). V lost 0 bases and J 6 bases, leaving 14 bases between the germline ends. The CDR3 consists of 14 residues. The DNA for the CDR3 is TGCAGTGCTAGAGAGACAGATGAGGTCGATGGCTACACCTTC. Translation gives CSARETDEVDGYTF.

The J gene is TRBJ2-2, the V gene TRBV29-1, with unresolved D. CDR1 and CDR2 (germline): SQVTM, ANQGSEA. This CDR3 comprises 16 residues. Trimming pared 0 bases from V and 4 bases from J, leaving 15 bases between. The CDR3 sequence: CSVEDLGQASTGELFF. The CDR3, as DNA: TGCAGCGTTGAAGATTTAGGGCAAGCCTCCACCGGGGAGCTGTTTTTT.

The V gene is TRBV30, the J gene TRBJ1-4; the D gene is possibly TRBD1 (6 bases). The germline CDR1 and CDR2 sequences are GTSNPN and SVGIG (reference sequence). The CDR3 is 14 residues long. The ends were cut back, 2 bases at V and 10 bases at J, with 17 bases in the middle. CDR3 loop: CAWSPGDARGKLFF. The CDR3 DNA sequence: TGTGCCTGGAGTCCAGGGGATGCCCGCGGAAAACTGTTTTTT.

V is TRBV5-1 and J is TRBJ1-6; TRBD1 matches 7 bases. CDR1 SGHRS and CDR2 YFSETQ come from the germline V gene. This CDR3 contains 15 residues. Trimming cost V 3 bases and J 7 bases; bases outside gene matches: 7. The CDR3 DNA reads TGCGCCAGCAGCTCCAGAATGACAGGGAATTCACCCCTCCACTTT. Residues: CASSSRMTGNSPLHF.

V usage is TRBV24-1 and J usage is TRBJ1-6; D gene unclear. The V and J ends lost 7 bases and 6 bases respectively, with 12 bases between them. This CDR3 has 14 residues. Germline-derived CDR1 and CDR2 are KGHDR and SFDVKD. The CDR3 spells CATRRESSNSPLHF. As DNA, the CDR3 is TGTGCCACCAGGCGGGAAAGCAGTAATTCACCCCTCCACTTT.

This chain links TRBV5-1 with TRBJ1-1, with TRBD1 identical over 8 bases. The CDR3 totals 16 residues. The germline V gene has CDR1 SGHRS and CDR2 YFSETQ. The V gene end was trimmed by 0 bases and the J gene end by 0 bases; junction bases not matched to a gene: 4. The CDR3 is CASSLAGQGMNTEAFF. The CDR3 DNA follows: TGCGCCAGCAGCTTGGCCGGACAGGGAATGAACACTGAAGCTTTCTTT.

This sequence joins TRBV10-3 and TRBJ2-7; possibly TRBD2 for D (5 bases). V was shortened by 0 bases and J by 9 bases, with 15 bases between the two germline ends. This CDR3 contains 14 residues. Germline V lookup: CDR1 ENHRY, CDR2 SYGVKD. The chain's CDR3 is CAISESAAPLRQYF. In DNA form, the CDR3 reads TGTGCCATCAGTGAGTCAGCGGCACCCCTTCGGCAGTACTTC.

The chain joins TRBV29-1 to TRBJ2-7; D is unresolved. V was cut by 4 bases and J by 0 bases, with 16 bases left in between. The CDR3 is 15 amino acids. Germline values: CDR1 SQVTM, CDR2 ANQGSEA. The chain's CDR3 is CSVGRRTVHSYEQYF. CDR3 sequence (DNA): TGCAGCGTTGGCAGAAGGACGGTTCACTCCTACGAGCAGTACTTC.

The rearrangement uses TRBV7-2 and TRBJ2-7; tentatively, D is TRBD2 (7 bases). This CDR3 region has 14 residues. The V and J ends lost 8 bases and 6 bases respectively, with 20 bases between them. The germline V gene has CDR1 SGHTA and CDR2 FQGNSA. CDR3 coding DNA: TGTGCCAGCGGGGGGGGCGCTAGGGCACTCGAGCAGTACTTC. This gives the protein CASGGGARALEQYF.

This chain links TRBV29-1 with TRBJ2-3; D uncertain. Trimming shortened V by 0 bases and J by 1 base, and 8 bases separated the two germline ends. This CDR3 spans 14 amino acids. Looked up from germline, CDR1 is SQVTM and CDR2 is ANQGSEA. CDR3 DNA: TGCAGCGTTGAAGAGGGTGTAGGCACAGATACGCAGTATTTT. It encodes CSVEEGVGTDTQYF.

The chain employs TRBV10-3 and TRBJ2-3, with D perhaps matching TRBD2 (7 bases). CDR3 size: 17 residues. Trimming removed 5 bases from V and 2 bases from J, with 20 bases in between. The germline V gene encodes CDR1 ENHRY and CDR2 SYGVKD. CDR3 sequence: CAISTTGGPGDTDTQYF. The CDR3 DNA follows: TGTGCCATCAGTACCACGGGGGGCCCTGGGGACACAGATACGCAGTATTTT.

The rearrangement joins TRBV7-6 to TRBJ2-7; 10 bases fit TRBD2. Germline CDR1 is SGHVS and CDR2 is FNYEAQ. V lost 0 bases to trimming and J lost 5 bases; unmatched junction nucleotides: 16. The CDR3 covers 19 residues. The CDR3 loop reads CASSLAGLAGASNIHEQYF. The CDR3 bases are TGTGCCAGCAGCTTAGCGGGGCTAGCGGGGGCTTCAAACATCCACGAGCAGTACTTC. The entire variable domain, with the rest obtained from reference TRBV7-6 and TRBJ2-7, is as follows: GAGVSQSPRYKVTKRGQDVALRCDPISGHVSLYWYRQALGQGPEFLTYFNYEAQQDKSGLPNDRFSAERPEGSISTLTIQRTEQRDSAMYRCASSLAGLAGASNIHEQYFGPGTRLTVT.

V usage is TRBV7-2 and J usage is TRBJ1-6; TRBD1 might be the D (6 bases). V was trimmed by 4 bases and J by 8 bases, leaving 12 bases between them. CDR3 length equals 14 residues. Germline V gene sequence: CDR1 SGHTA, CDR2 FQGNSA. The DNA for the CDR3 is TGTGCCAGCAGCTCAGCGGACAGTTATTCACCCCTCCACTTT. Protein sequence: CASSSADSYSPLHF.

The rearrangement joins TRBV6-5 to TRBJ2-7; D gene ambiguous. V was shortened by 0 bases and J by 7 bases, with 4 bases between the two germline ends. From germline, CDR1 is MNHEY and CDR2 SVGAGI. This CDR3 spans 11 amino acids. CDR3 protein: CASSYSNEQYF. CDR3 DNA: TGTGCCAGCAGTTACTCGAATGAGCAGTACTTC.

The count of this clonotype is one. V and J are TRBV10-3 and TRBJ2-2; TRBD1 aligns across 7 bases. CDR1 is ENHRY, CDR2 SYGVKD, per germline. The CDR3 extends over 16 amino acids. With V trimmed by 3 bases and J by 2 bases, 6 bases remained unmatched. The chain's CDR3 is CAISDRQGPNTGELFF. The CDR3 DNA is TGTGCCATCAGTGACCGACAGGGACCCAACACCGGGGAGCTGTTTTTT.

V is TRBV29-1 and J is TRBJ1-1; no firm D call. The germline V gene has CDR1 SQVTM and CDR2 ANQGSEA. V lost 4 bases and J lost 0, with 6 bases in between. The CDR3 has 12 residues. The DNA for the CDR3 is TGCAGCGTTGGGAGGTTGAACACTGAAGCTTTCTTT. The encoded protein is CSVGRLNTEAFF.

The V and J genes are TRBV6-2 or TRBV6-3 and TRBJ2-3; 9 bases fit TRBD2. The junction had 8 bases not matched to a gene; V was cut back by 6 bases and J by 4 bases. Germline CDR1 and CDR2: MNHEY and SVGEGT. This CDR3 region has 15 residues. CDR3 bases: TGTGCCAGCAGCTTCCGGCTAGCGGGGTCAGATACGCAGTATTTT. The encoded protein is CASSFRLAGSDTQYF.